These 22 T cell receptor beta chains were all obtained from the same sample, sequenced in a study of blood T cell repertoires in COVID-19. Sequencing used immunoSEQ multiplex PCR; TCRdb keeps in-frame clones, though not all of them. This table holds over 150,000 clones, 75% to 90% found once. Sequenced sample: peripheral blood. These receptors came from a woman aged 40 to 50 with COVID-19, enrolled during active disease.

This clone was seen just once. This chain joins TRBV5-4 and TRBJ2-2; 8 bases agree with TRBD1. The CDR3 has 13 amino acids. Germline loops: CDR1 SGHNT, CDR2 YYREEE (reference sequence). With 2 bases clipped from V and 6 bases from J, the junction kept 0 bases outside the gene matches. The CDR3 sequence: CASSFRGPGELFF. The CDR3 bases are TGTGCCAGCAGCTTCAGGGGGCCCGGGGAGCTGTTTTTT.

The chain carries TRBV28 and TRBJ2-1; D is possibly TRBD2 (6 bases). The V end lost 3 bases, the J end lost 4 bases, and 16 bases lay between the germline ends. The CDR3 contains 16 residues. Per germline, CDR1 MDHEN and CDR2 SYDVKM. CDR3 coding DNA: TGTGCCAGCAGTTTCCGAGGCGGGAATATTTACAATGAGCAGTTCTTC. This gives the protein CASSFRGGNIYNEQFF.

CDR3 region: CASSHLAGGTTDTQYF. In DNA, the CDR3 is TGTGCCAGCAGCCACCTAGCGGGGGGGACCACAGATACGCAGTATTTT. The gene calls are TRBV11-2 and TRBJ2-3; 12 nucleotides agree with TRBD2. Germline V CDR1 and CDR2: SGHAT, FQNNGV. This CDR3 has 16 amino acids. Trimming took 5 bases from V and 2 from J; bases not matched to a gene: 5.

The chain carries TRBV23-1 and TRBJ1-1, with a weak D call TRBD1 (5 bases). TRBV23-1 is given ORF status, its function remaining uncertain. The V end was cut by 7 bases, the J end by 8 bases, with 8 bases between. There are 10 residues in the CDR3. The CDR3 coding sequence is TGCGCCAGCATTCAGGGCGAAGCTTTCTTT. Translation gives CASIQGEAFF.

The genes are TRBV5-4 and TRBJ1-2, with 7 bases lining up with TRBD1. Per germline, CDR1 SGHNT and CDR2 YYREEE (reference sequence). The J segment lost 4 bases and the V segment lost 7 bases, leaving 1 base of the junction unmatched. The CDR3 has 11 amino acids. The CDR3 nucleotides read TGTGCCAGCTCAGGGGGCTATGGCTACACCTTC. It is translated as CASSGGYGYTF.

This clone was seen only once. This chain links TRBV27 with TRBJ1-4; perhaps TRBD1 as D (6 bases). CDR1 and CDR2 from the germline V gene are MNHEY and SMNVEV (reference sequence). V was trimmed by 2 bases and J by 8 bases, leaving 15 bases between them. The CDR3 length is 15 residues. In nucleotides, the CDR3 is TGTGCCAGCAGTTTAGACCGACAGGCGGTCGAAAAACTGTTTTTT. Protein product: CASSLDRQAVEKLFF.

J is TRBJ2-1 and V is TRBV5-1, with 15 positions matching TRBD2. The CDR3 consists of 18 residues. V lost 4 bases and J lost 4; bases outside the gene matches: 9. Per the germline V gene, CDR1 is SGHRS and CDR2 is YFSETQ. CDR3: CASSTGLAGGTRYNEQFF. The CDR3 coding sequence is TGCGCCAGCAGCACGGGACTAGCGGGGGGTACGCGATACAATGAGCAGTTCTTC. The full variable domain, with the rest looked up from reference TRBV5-1 and TRBJ2-1, is KAGVTQTPRYLIKTRGQQVTLSCSPISGHRSVSWYQQTPGQGLQFLFEYFSETQRNKGNFPGRFSGRQFSNSRSEMNVSTLELGDSALYLCASSTGLAGGTRYNEQFFGPGTRLTVL.

This chain connects TRBV5-1 to TRBJ2-7; 9 bases agree with TRBD2. The V segment lost 0 bases and the J segment 2 bases; nucleotides outside the gene matches: 3. This CDR3 is 15 amino acids long. Germline V CDR1 and CDR2: SGHRS, YFSETQ. As DNA, the CDR3 is TGCGCCAGCAGCTTGGGCCTAGCGGGGACCTACGAGCAGTACTTC. The encoded protein is CASSLGLAGTYEQYF.

This sequence joins TRBV5-6 and TRBJ1-1, with D perhaps matching TRBD1 (6 bases). Germline V CDR1 and CDR2: SGHDT, YYEEEE. This CDR3 is built from 15 residues. The V and J ends lost 4 bases and 4 bases respectively, with 17 bases between them. CDR3 nucleotide sequence: TGTGCCAGCAGCCCTGCGGGGGCTGGGGGCACTGAAGCTTTCTTT. This translates into CASSPAGAGGTEAFF.

The CDR3 here is CASSPWALMNTEAFF. The DNA for the CDR3 is TGTGCCAGCAGTCCTTGGGCCCTGATGAACACTGAAGCTTTCTTT. The V call is TRBV2, the J call TRBJ1-1; D remains unclear. The germline CDR1 and CDR2 sequences are SNHLY and FYNNEI. The CDR3 covers 15 residues. The ends were cut back, 5 bases at V and 0 bases at J, with 13 bases in the middle.

The table lists this clone with a count of one. The chain uses TRBV6-6 and TRBJ1-6; the match to TRBD1 covers 8 bases. J gave up 9 bases and V 6 bases, and 7 bases lay outside the gene matches. Germline CDR1 MNHNY, CDR2 SVGAGI (reference sequence). This CDR3 comprises 14 residues. CDR3 nucleotides: TGTGCCAGCAGACGAGACAGGGGAGGTTCACCCCTCCACTTT. It translates to CASRRDRGGSPLHF.

This chain links TRBV19 with TRBJ1-1; the D is unclear. Trimming took 10 bases from V and 10 from J, leaving 19 bases between them. The CDR3 spans 12 residues. CDR1 LNHDA and CDR2 SQIVND come from the germline V gene (reference sequence). CDR3 nucleotide sequence: TGTGCCACCCTTGGCTGGGGTGAGGGAGCTTTCTTT. It encodes CATLGWGEGAFF.

As concerns this clone: Other nucleotide sequences from this sample produce the same CDR3. The gene calls are TRBV29-1 and TRBJ1-2; D perhaps matches TRBD1 (6 bases). The CDR3 is 12 residues long. The V gene lost 6 bases and the J gene lost 8 bases, with 16 bases spanning the gap. Germline lookup yields CDR1 SQVTM and CDR2 ANQGSEA. For the CDR3, the DNA is TGCAGCGTAGGGGGGGGGCGGAGGGGCTACACCTTC. Translating it yields CSVGGGRRGYTF.

This clone was seen only a few times. The chain joins TRBV10-2 to TRBJ2-1; 7 nucleotides line up with TRBD2. The germline gives CDR1 WSHSY, CDR2 SAAADI. The trim removed 11 bases at V and 7 bases at J, leaving 11 bases unmatched. The CDR3 extends over 13 amino acids. DNA of the CDR3: TGCGCCGCCATTGAGCGGGGTAATAATGAGCAGTTCTTC. This encodes CAAIERGNNEQFF.

The rearrangement links TRBV6-5 to TRBJ2-7; possible D gene TRBD1, 5 bases. There are 16 residues in the CDR3. V was clipped by 0 bases and J by 7 bases, with 19 bases between them. CDR1 and CDR2 from the germline V gene are MNHEY and SVGAGI. CDR3: CASSYSKGIGLREQYF. The CDR3 nucleotides are TGTGCCAGCAGTTACTCGAAGGGGATAGGCCTAAGGGAGCAGTACTTC.

The genes are TRBV7-9 and TRBJ1-5, with TRBD1 matching over 9 bases. V was clipped by 5 bases and J by 6 bases; unmatched bases: 8. Germline V gene sequence: CDR1 SEHNR, CDR2 FQNEAQ (reference sequence). The CDR3 is 15 amino acids. The CDR3 loop reads CASSRTGEAGQPQHF. CDR3 coding DNA: TGTGCCAGCAGCAGGACAGGGGAAGCAGGTCAGCCCCAGCATTTT.

As to this clone: Other DNA sequences in this specimen translate into the identical CDR3. The gene calls are TRBV12-3 or TRBV12-4 and TRBJ2-1; D not certain. V was clipped by 5 bases and J by 4 bases, with 3 bases between them. The CDR3 is made up of 11 amino acids. The CDR3 reads CASSLYNEQFF. The CDR3 coding sequence is TGTGCCAGCAGTCTATACAATGAGCAGTTCTTC.

The gene calls are TRBV6-4 and TRBJ1-6, with D possibly TRBD1 on 6 matching bases. V gave up 0 bases and J gave up 10 bases, with 16 bases separating them. In germline, CDR1 is MRHNA, CDR2 SNTAGT. The CDR3 has 16 amino acids. Written as DNA, the CDR3 is TGTGCCAGCAGTGACTCTCCAGGGGACGGTGGATCACCCCTCCACTTT. This codes for CASSDSPGDGGSPLHF.

As DNA, the CDR3 is TGTGCCAGCAGTTGGGGCAGCAACACTGAAGCTTTCTTT. Encoded protein: CASSWGSNTEAFF. The chain carries TRBV6-6 and TRBJ1-1; TRBD1 is a possible D gene (5 bases). Germline CDR1 reads MNHNY; CDR2 reads SVGAGI (reference sequence). The V and J ends lost 4 bases and 2 bases respectively, with 8 bases between them. CDR3 length: 13 residues.

The chain uses TRBV6-2 or TRBV6-3 and TRBJ2-5; TRBD2 matches 16 bases. J lost 5 bases, V lost 5 bases, and 14 bases had no gene match. The CDR3 length is 19 residues. Germline V CDR1 and CDR2: MNHEY, SVGEGT. Written as DNA, the CDR3 is TGTGCCAGCAGTCTGGACGGACGAGGGACTAGCGGGAGGGCCGAGACCCAGTACTTC. Protein sequence: CASSLDGRGTSGRAETQYF.

This chain joins TRBV6-2 or TRBV6-3 and TRBJ1-2; D gene ambiguous. Deletions cut 4 bases from V and 5 bases from J, with 11 bases between. CDR3 length equals 13 residues. Germline V gene lookup returns CDR1 MNHEY and CDR2 SVGEGT. The CDR3 bases are TGTGCCAGCAGTTGGTCAGTGGTTTATGGCTACACCTTC. Protein: CASSWSVVYGYTF.

J is TRBJ2-7 and V is TRBV5-1, with D possibly matching TRBD2 (5 bases). The germline V gene encodes CDR1 SGHRS and CDR2 YFSETQ. This CDR3 is 14 amino acids long. V was clipped by 2 bases and J by 0 bases, with 9 bases between them. Here the CDR3 reads CASSFGLNSYEQYF. In DNA form, the CDR3 reads TGCGCCAGCAGCTTCGGACTGAACTCCTACGAGCAGTACTTC.